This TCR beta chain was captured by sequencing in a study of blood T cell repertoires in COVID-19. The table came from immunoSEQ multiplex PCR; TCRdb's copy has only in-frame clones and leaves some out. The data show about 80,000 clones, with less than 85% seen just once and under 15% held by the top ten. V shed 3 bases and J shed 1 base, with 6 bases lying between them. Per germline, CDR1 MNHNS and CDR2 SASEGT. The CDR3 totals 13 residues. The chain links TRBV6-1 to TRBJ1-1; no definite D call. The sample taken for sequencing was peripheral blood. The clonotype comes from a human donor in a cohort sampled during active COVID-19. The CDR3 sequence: CASSDNTNTEAFF. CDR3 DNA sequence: TGTGCCAGCAGTGACAACACGAACACTGAAGCTTTCTTT.